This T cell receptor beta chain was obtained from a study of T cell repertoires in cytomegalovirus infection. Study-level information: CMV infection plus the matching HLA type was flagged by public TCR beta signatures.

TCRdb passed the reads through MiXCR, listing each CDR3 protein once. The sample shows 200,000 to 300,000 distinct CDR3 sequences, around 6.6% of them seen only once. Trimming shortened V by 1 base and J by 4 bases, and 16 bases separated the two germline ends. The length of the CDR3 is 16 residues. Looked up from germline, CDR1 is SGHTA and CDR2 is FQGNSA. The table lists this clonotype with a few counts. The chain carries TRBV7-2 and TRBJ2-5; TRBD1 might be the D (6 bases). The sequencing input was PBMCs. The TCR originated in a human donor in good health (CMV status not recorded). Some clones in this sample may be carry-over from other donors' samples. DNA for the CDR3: TGTGCCAGCAGCTTAGTTATAGCCAGGGGTGGAGAGACCCAGTACTTC. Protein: CASSLVIARGGETQYF.